This T cell receptor (beta chain) was documented in a study of shared clonotypes between healthy human individuals. About this clone itself: Germline and junction disagree at one end, which may indicate a read error.

Sequencing was performed with immunoSEQ multiplex PCR; in TCRdb, only in-frame clones are kept and a portion is missing. There are some 500,000 clones in the sample; around 96% occur only once, and about 0.064% lies in the top ten. There are 15 residues in the CDR3. Looked up from germline, CDR1 is LNHDA and CDR2 is SQIVND (reference sequence). The chain has TRBV19 and TRBJ2-7, with 7 bases lining up with TRBD1. Sequences were obtained from naive CD4+ T cells sorted from blood. The subset is: CD45RA+ positively selected. The receptor was isolated from a woman under 40 in good health. DNA for the CDR3: TGTGCCAGTAGGCCCGGGACAGTCGCCTCCGACGAGCAGTACTTC. Translating it yields CASRPGTVASDEQYF.